Following are 9 T cell receptor beta chains from one sample sequenced in a study of T cells in localized non-small cell lung cancer. Measured with immunoSEQ multiplex PCR; TCRdb has only the in-frame clones, and not every one. The repertoire holds around 1,800 clones, with 15% to 20% as singletons. Sequencing used normal lung tissue next to the tumor, obtained before any cancer treatment. These TCRs come from a woman aged 35 to 69 with stage I lung adenocarcinoma.

In this sample, this clone is large (0.1 to 1%). The rearrangement joins TRBV18 to TRBJ1-2; no reliable D call. Germline lookup yields CDR1 KGHSH and CDR2 LQKENI. Trimming shortened V by 2 bases and J by 0 bases, and 1 base separated the two germline ends. The CDR3 is 12 residues long. CDR3 protein: CASSPANYGYTF. The CDR3 nucleotides are TGTGCCAGCTCACCAGCTAACTATGGCTACACCTTC.

In this sample, this clone turned up once. The V call is TRBV18, the J call TRBJ1-6; D is undetermined. Germline-derived CDR1 and CDR2 are KGHSH and LQKENI. The CDR3 is made up of 16 amino acids. V was cut by 3 bases and J by 0 bases, with 9 bases left in between. CDR3 loop: CASSPNPSSYNSPLHF. The CDR3 region has the DNA TGTGCCAGCTCACCTAACCCGAGCTCCTATAATTCACCCCTCCACTTT.

The rearrangement links TRBV12-5 to TRBJ2-2; D possibly corresponds to TRBD2 (6 bases). This CDR3 is 11 amino acids long. Germline V gene lookup returns CDR1 LGHNT and CDR2 FRNRAP. DNA of the CDR3: TGTGCCAGCGGGCGCGCCGGGGAGCTGTTTTTT. This sequence encodes CASGRAGELFF.

In its sample, this clone is medium-sized. V usage is TRBV6-8 and J usage is TRBJ1-2; D uncertain. V was pared by 10 bases and J by 2 bases, with 17 bases between. The CDR3 totals 14 residues. CDR1 is MNHGY, CDR2 SAAAGT, per germline. CDR3 in DNA: TGTGCCAACGCAAACCTACCTACCAACTATGGCTACACCTTC. This gives the protein CANANLPTNYGYTF.

This clone has only a few counts. The gene calls are TRBV12-2 and TRBJ2-3; no check of the table's D call, TRBD2, against the DNA was made. TRBV12-2 is recorded as a pseudogene. This CDR3 region has 16 residues. The CDR3 loop reads CASRPLRRGDPDTQYF. The CDR3 coding sequence is TGTGCAAGTCGCCCCCTGAGGCGGGGGGACCCAGATACGCAGTATTTT.

The chain employs TRBV9 and TRBJ2-3; possibly TRBD1 or TRBD2 for D (5 bases each). Germline loops: CDR1 SGDLS, CDR2 YYNGEE. The V gene lost 0 bases and the J gene lost 2 bases, with 10 bases spanning the gap. The CDR3 runs 15 residues. The chain's CDR3 is CASSVDPGPTDTQYF. CDR3 DNA: TGTGCCAGCAGCGTAGATCCGGGGCCCACAGATACGCAGTATTTT.

This clone was seen more than once but under ten times. At one of its ends the junction is not consistent with the germline gene, which may arise from a read error. J is TRBJ2-5 and V is TRBV6-8; TRBD2 is a possible D gene (5 bases). Germline CDR1 is MNHGY and CDR2 is SAAAGT. This CDR3 contains 13 residues. CDR3 loop: CASSHPLAGLKHF. The CDR3 nucleotides read TGTGCCAGCAGTCATCCCCTCGCGGGTCTCAAGCACTTC.

The chain is built from TRBV29-1 and TRBJ2-3; 7 bases are a match to TRBD2. With 3 bases clipped from V and 2 bases from J, the junction kept 5 bases outside the gene matches. The CDR3 is made up of 14 amino acids. The germline CDR1 and CDR2 sequences are SQVTM and ANQGSEA. The CDR3 sequence: CSVEGGGITDTQYF. CDR3 in DNA: TGCAGCGTTGAGGGCGGGGGAATCACAGATACGCAGTATTTT.

This clone was found a few times. The chain carries TRBV6-8 and TRBJ1-1; TRBD1 aligns across 8 bases. The CDR3 consists of 16 residues. Germline CDR1 reads MNHGY; CDR2 reads SAAAGT. J lost 4 bases, V lost 4 bases, and 11 bases had no gene match. Written as DNA, the CDR3 is TGTGCCAGCAGTTCGACAGGGGCGACAGTCGGCACTGAAGCTTTCTTT. It codes for CASSSTGATVGTEAFF.